Detailed here is one TCR beta chain. Its antigen remains unknown. The data were taken from a study of cytomegalovirus exposure and HLA in healthy donors. Study results and caveats: The listing of roughly 160 TCR beta chains classed them as cytomegalovirus-associated.

Germline V gives CDR1 MGHRA, CDR2 YSYEKL. Unmatched junction bases numbered 6, after V lost 8 bases and J lost 3 bases. This CDR3 is built from 13 residues. Clones were read by immunoSEQ multiplex PCR, and TCRdb kept only the in-frame ones, dropping some. The sample shows roughly 150,000 clones, roughly 86% of them seen only once. V and J are TRBV4-1 and TRBJ2-7; 8 bases line up with TRBD1. Source material: PBMCs. This receptor was obtained from a woman under 30 in good health and CMV-seropositive. The CDR3 loop reads CASARTGFYEQYF. In DNA form, the CDR3 reads TGCGCCAGCGCCAGGACAGGGTTCTACGAGCAGTACTTC.